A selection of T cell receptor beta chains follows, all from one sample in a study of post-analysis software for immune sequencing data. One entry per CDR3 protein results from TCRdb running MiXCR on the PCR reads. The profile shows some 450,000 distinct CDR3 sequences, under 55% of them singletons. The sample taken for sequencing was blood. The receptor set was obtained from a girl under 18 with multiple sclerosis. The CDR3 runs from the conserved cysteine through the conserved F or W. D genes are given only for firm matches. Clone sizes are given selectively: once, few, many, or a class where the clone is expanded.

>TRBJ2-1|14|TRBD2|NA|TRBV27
TGTGCCAGCAGTCCCGGGAGGAGGCACAATGAGCAGTTCTTC
CASSPGRRHNEQFF
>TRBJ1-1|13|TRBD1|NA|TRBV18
TGTGCCAGCTCACCCGACAGGGTTAATGAAGCTTTCTTT
CASSPDRVNEAFF
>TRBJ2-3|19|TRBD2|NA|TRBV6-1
TGTGCCAGCAGTGAAGGGGTGTTCCGATACGGGAGGAGCACAGATACGCAGTATTTT
CASSEGVFRYGRSTDTQYF
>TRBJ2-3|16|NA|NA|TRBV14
TGTGCCAGCAGCCGCCTCTTTCCGGGGAGTGGAGATACGCAGTATTTT
CASSRLFPGSGDTQYF
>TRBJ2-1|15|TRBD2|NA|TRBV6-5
TGTGCCAGCTGCAGGGGGCTAGCGGGAGGAGGGGAGCAGTTCTTC
CASCRGLAGGGEQFF
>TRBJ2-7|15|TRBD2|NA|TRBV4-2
TGTGCCAGCAGCCATATAGCGGGAGATGACTACGAGCAGTACTTC
CASSHIAGDDYEQYF
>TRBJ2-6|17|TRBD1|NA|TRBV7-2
TGTGCCAGCAGCCTACAGGGGGCCGCTTCTGGGGCCAACGTCCTGACTTTC
CASSLQGAASGANVLTF
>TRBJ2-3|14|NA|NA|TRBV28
TGTGCCAGCAGTTTAGCGGAGCACACAGATACGCAGTATTTT
CASSLAEHTDTQYF
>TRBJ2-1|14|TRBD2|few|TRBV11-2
TGTGCCAGCAGCCGGACTAGCGGGAGGTATGAGCAGTTCTTC
CASSRTSGRYEQFF
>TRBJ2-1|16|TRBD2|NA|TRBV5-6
TGTGCCAGCAGCTACTCCCAGACTAGCGGAATCTATGAGCAGTTCTTC
CASSYSQTSGIYEQFF
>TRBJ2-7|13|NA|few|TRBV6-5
TGTGCCAGCAGTCGGGACAACTCCTACGAGCAGTACTTC
CASSRDNSYEQYF
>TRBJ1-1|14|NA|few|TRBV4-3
TGCGCCAGCAGCCAAGATATTGTAAACACTGAAGCTTTCTTT
CASSQDIVNTEAFF
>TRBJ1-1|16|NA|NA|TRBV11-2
TGTGCCAGCAGACCAACCTCCGGGACGGTGAACACTGAAGCTTTCTTT
CASRPTSGTVNTEAFF
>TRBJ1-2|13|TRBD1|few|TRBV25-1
TGTGCCAGCAGTTGGGACAGGGACTCTGGCTACACCTTC
CASSWDRDSGYTF
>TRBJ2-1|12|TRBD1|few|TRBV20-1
TGCAGTGCTCTAGGACAGGCCAATGAGCAGTTCTTC
CSALGQANEQFF
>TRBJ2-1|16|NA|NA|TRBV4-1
TGCGCCAGCAGCCAAGTGAATCTAGTAACATTCGATGAGCAGTTCTTC
CASSQVNLVTFDEQFF
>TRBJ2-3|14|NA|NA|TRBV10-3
TGTGCCATCAGTGAGTCAGCGAGGGTAAATACGCAGTATTTT
CAISESARVNTQYF
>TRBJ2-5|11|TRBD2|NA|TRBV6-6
TGTGCCAGCAGGGTAGCGGGAGAGCAGTACTTC
CASRVAGEQYF
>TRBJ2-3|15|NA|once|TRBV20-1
TGCAGTGCTTGGACCCCGGGACTCCTCGCAGATACGCAGTATTTT
CSAWTPGLLADTQYF
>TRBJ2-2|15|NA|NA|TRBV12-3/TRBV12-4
TGTGCCAGCAGTTTATTAACGGCGAACACCGGGGAGCTGTTTTTT
CASSLLTANTGELFF
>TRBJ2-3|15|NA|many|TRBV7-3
TGTGCCAGCAGCCCAGACTCAGGGGGGACGGATACGCAGTATTTT
CASSPDSGGTDTQYF
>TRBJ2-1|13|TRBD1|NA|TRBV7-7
TGTGCTAGCAGCAAGCGACAGGGGGAATTACAGTTCTTC
CASSKRQGELQFF
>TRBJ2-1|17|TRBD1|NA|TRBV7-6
TGTGCCAGCAGCTTGGCGGGGACAGGGGGGATCTACAATGAGCAGTTCTTC
CASSLAGTGGIYNEQFF